A selection of T cell receptor beta chains follows, all from one sample in a study of T cell repertoires in cytomegalovirus infection. TCRdb reprocessed the reads via MiXCR and lists one record per CDR3 protein. Of hundreds of thousands of distinct CDR3 sequences in the sample, roughly 26% were seen once. The sequenced material came from CD8+ T cells from PBMCs. These TCRs come from a human donor in good health (CMV status not recorded). Some clones in this sample may be carry-over from other donors' samples. The CDR3 runs from the conserved cysteine through the conserved F or W. D genes are given only for firm matches. The size field is filled for only some rows; it gives once, few, many or a size class.

CDR3aa | CDR3nt | j_gene | abundance | d_gene | v_gene
CASSQDLGGSGNEQFF | TGTGCCAGCAGCCAAGATCTAGGAGGGTCTGGCAATGAGCAGTTCTTC | TRBJ2-1 | NA | NA | TRBV14
CASSFTHTSNQPQHF | TGCGCCAGCAGCTTCACCCATACCAGCAATCAGCCCCAGCATTTT | TRBJ1-5 | few | NA | TRBV4-1
CASSPRGLAYEQYF | TGTGCCAGCAGCCCGCGTGGGCTCGCCTACGAGCAGTACTTC | TRBJ2-7 | NA | NA | TRBV28
CASSLANLAGDTTSTDTQYF | TGTGCCAGCAGCTTAGCAAACCTAGCGGGGGACACCACTAGCACAGATACGCAGTATTTT | TRBJ2-3 | NA | TRBD2 | TRBV7-8
CASSLAPEQPQHF | TGTGCCAGCAGCTTAGCGCCCGAACAGCCCCAGCATTTT | TRBJ1-5 | few | NA | TRBV7-9
CASSTSGGAEDTQYF | TGTGCCAGCAGTACTAGCGGGGGGGCCGAAGATACGCAGTATTTT | TRBJ2-3 | NA | TRBD2 | TRBV6-5
CASSPRAEPYGYTF | TGTGCCAGCAGCCCGAGGGCCGAACCCTATGGCTACACCTTC | TRBJ1-2 | few | NA | TRBV7-6
CATSTRDSQETQYF | TGTGCCACCAGCACACGGGACAGCCAAGAGACCCAGTACTTC | TRBJ2-5 | NA | TRBD1 | TRBV15
CASNRGTGNTEAFF | TGTGCCAGTAATCGAGGGACAGGGAACACTGAAGCTTTCTTT | TRBJ1-1 | few | TRBD1 | TRBV19
CASSLEVGSSTDTQYF | TGTGCCAGCAGCTTGGAGGTGGGCTCTAGCACAGATACGCAGTATTTT | TRBJ2-3 | few | NA | TRBV11-2
CASSEGRTSNKNEQFF | TGTGCCAGCAGTGAAGGGAGGACTAGCAATAAGAATGAGCAGTTCTTC | TRBJ2-1 | many | TRBD2 | TRBV6-1
CASSLTQGFGPARQFF | TGTGCCAGCAGCTTAACTCAGGGTTTTGGCCCGGCGCGGCAGTTCTTC | TRBJ2-1 | many | NA | TRBV7-2
CASSLLLGAGNNEQFF | TGTGCCAGCAGCTTACTATTGGGGGCCGGCAACAATGAGCAGTTCTTC | TRBJ2-1 | many | NA | TRBV7-8
CASSYRGLAGSTDTQYF | TGTGCCAGCAGTTACCGTGGGCTAGCGGGTAGCACAGATACGCAGTATTTT | TRBJ2-3 | NA | TRBD2 | TRBV6-8
CSSYQAGGEETQYF | TGCAGTTCCTACCAGGCGGGGGGAGAAGAGACCCAGTACTTC | TRBJ2-5 | few | TRBD2 | TRBV20-1
CASSPRTVGYEQYF | TGTGCCAGCAGCCCCCGGACAGTTGGCTACGAGCAGTACTTC | TRBJ2-7 | few | NA | TRBV14
CASSFGGGATETQYF | TGTGCCAGCAGTTTTGGCGGGGGGGCCACAGAGACCCAGTACTTC | TRBJ2-5 | many | TRBD2 | TRBV28
CASSLTGLAEAFF | TGTGCCAGCAGCTTAACGGGGCTTGCTGAAGCTTTCTTT | TRBJ1-1 | few | NA | TRBV7-3
CASSYSLSRGVNTEAFF | TGTGCCAGCAGTTATTCACTTTCACGGGGGGTTAACACTGAAGCTTTCTTT | TRBJ1-1 | NA | NA | TRBV6-6
CSALFPGTPTGGYTF | TGCAGTGCTTTATTCCCCGGGACACCCACTGGCGGCTACACCTTC | TRBJ1-2 | NA | NA | TRBV20-1
CASSSTGTGAPNYGYTF | TGTGCCAGCAGCTCGACCGGGACAGGGGCTCCTAACTATGGCTACACCTTC | TRBJ1-2 | many | TRBD1 | TRBV11-1
CACSLFPVNTGELFF | TGTGCCTGCAGTTTATTTCCAGTGAACACCGGGGAGCTGTTTTTT | TRBJ2-2 | once | NA | TRBV28
CASSYSGGTTEAFF | TGTGCCAGCAGTTACTCGGGGGGAACCACTGAAGCTTTCTTT | TRBJ1-1 | few | NA | TRBV6-5
CASRQFTDTQYF | TGTGCCAGCAGACAGTTCACAGATACGCAGTATTTT | TRBJ2-3 | NA | NA | TRBV6-2/TRBV6-3
CASSLAWTGRIYNEQFF | TGTGCCAGCAGCTTAGCCTGGACAGGGAGAATCTACAATGAGCAGTTCTTC | TRBJ2-1 | many | TRBD1 | TRBV7-6
CASSSRGFGYTF | TGTGCCAGCAGCTCCAGGGGTTTCGGCTACACCTTC | TRBJ1-2 | many | NA | TRBV7-2
CASSYPRATGELFF | TGTGCCAGCAGTTACCCAAGAGCAACCGGGGAGCTGTTTTTT | TRBJ2-2 | NA | NA | TRBV6-8
CAIRVSTLGYTF | TGTGCCATCAGGGTGTCTACCCTCGGATACACCTTC | TRBJ1-2 | NA | NA | TRBV10-3
CASSPSSGGATDTQYF | TGTGCCAGCTCACCATCTAGCGGGGGGGCAACAGATACGCAGTATTTT | TRBJ2-3 | few | TRBD2 | TRBV18
CSHGLAGLTDTQYF | TGCAGTCACGGACTAGCGGGGCTCACAGATACGCAGTATTTT | TRBJ2-3 | NA | TRBD2 | TRBV20-1
CATRTSGGLTDTQYF | TGTGCCACCAGGACTAGCGGGGGCCTCACAGATACGCAGTATTTT | TRBJ2-3 | few | TRBD2 | TRBV15
CASSDGTGADTQYF | TGTGCCAGCAGTGACGGGACAGGGGCAGATACGCAGTATTTT | TRBJ2-3 | NA | TRBD1 | TRBV6-4
CSVEWVSTDTQYF | TGCAGCGTTGAATGGGTGAGCACAGATACGCAGTATTTT | TRBJ2-3 | NA | NA | TRBV29-1
CASSQGLAGGDTQYF | TGCGCCAGCAGCCAAGGACTAGCGGGTGGCGATACGCAGTATTTT | TRBJ2-3 | NA | TRBD2 | TRBV4-3
CAISDSTAYEQYF | TGTGCCATCAGTGACAGTACAGCCTACGAGCAGTACTTC | TRBJ2-7 | few | NA | TRBV10-3
CASSFAGGNGYTF | TGTGCCAGCAGTTTCGCAGGGGGCAATGGCTACACCTTC | TRBJ1-2 | many | TRBD1 | TRBV28
CSARDKTGPYGYTF | TGCAGTGCTAGAGATAAGACAGGGCCTTATGGCTACACCTTC | TRBJ1-2 | many | TRBD1 | TRBV20-1